Presented here are 8 T cell receptor beta chains from one specimen sequenced in a study of cytomegalovirus exposure and HLA in healthy donors. A multiplex PCR was run with 60 Vbeta primers and 13 Jbeta primers. Here immunoSEQ multiplex PCR was the method, and the copy in TCRdb shows in-frame clones only, minus some. The sample consists of over 150,000 clones, 75% to 85% of them appearing once. Sequencing was done on a sample of PBMCs. The origin of the receptors is a woman aged 25 to 45 in good health and CMV-seropositive.

This chain uses TRBV7-2 with TRBJ1-4; D not resolved. The CDR3 runs 15 residues. CDR1 SGHTA and CDR2 FQGNSA come from the germline V gene. Trimming removed 4 bases at V and 8 bases at J, with 17 bases between. The CDR3 loop reads CASSSTRGLVEKLFF. The CDR3 nucleotides are TGTGCCAGCAGCTCGACGCGAGGGCTCGTAGAAAAACTGTTTTTT.

The rearrangement links TRBV6-1 to TRBJ2-7; D perhaps matches TRBD1 (5 bases). Germline CDR1 is MNHNS and CDR2 is SASEGT. This CDR3 region has 16 residues. Trimming stripped 0 bases from V and 3 bases from J, with 15 bases between. In nucleotides, the CDR3 is TGTGCCAGCAGTGAAGCGCCAGAGACAGCGTTCTACGAGCAGTACTTC. This encodes CASSEAPETAFYEQYF.

CDR3 coding DNA: TGTGCCAGCTCACCATTAAGCGGCACCTACAATGAGCAGTTCTTC. Amino acids: CASSPLSGTYNEQFF. V gene TRBV18 combines with J gene TRBJ2-1, with D possibly matching TRBD2 (5 bases). CDR3 length equals 15 residues. V gave up 2 bases and J gave up 2 bases, with 10 bases separating them. Germline V CDR1 and CDR2: KGHSH, LQKENI.

This clone has just a few counts. Written as DNA, the CDR3 is TGTGCCAGCAGTTACGCAAGGGGGCGTGAAGCTTTCTTT. Its translation: CASSYARGREAFF. J is TRBJ1-1 and V is TRBV6-5; the match to TRBD1 covers 7 bases. The germline V gene encodes CDR1 MNHEY and CDR2 SVGAGI. Unmatched junction bases numbered 4, after V lost 2 bases and J lost 7 bases. There are 13 residues in the CDR3.

The chain recombines TRBV7-8 with TRBJ1-2, with D perhaps matching TRBD1 (6 bases). Germline V gene lookup returns CDR1 SGHVS and CDR2 FQNEAQ. V was trimmed by 1 base and J by 4 bases, leaving 16 bases between them. This CDR3 region has 16 residues. CDR3 coding DNA: TGTGCCAGCAGCTTAGGAGACGGGGGGCTAGTCTATGGCTACACCTTC. Its protein is CASSLGDGGLVYGYTF.

This clone turned up a few times. V is TRBV2 and J is TRBJ2-1; TRBD2 matches at 7 bases. The CDR3 consists of 14 residues. CDR1 SNHLY and CDR2 FYNNEI come from the germline V gene. The trim removed 9 bases at V and 5 bases at J, leaving 10 bases unmatched. CDR3 sequence: CASARTRGDNEQFF. Here the CDR3 DNA reads TGTGCCAGTGCCCGGACTAGAGGGGACAATGAGCAGTTCTTC.

The chain is built from TRBV4-1 and TRBJ2-1; no reliable D call. V was pared by 2 bases and J by 6 bases, with 14 bases between. Germline CDR1 reads MGHRA; CDR2 reads YSYEKL. CDR3 length: 15 amino acids. The CDR3 DNA sequence: TGCGCCAGCAGCCAAACCCCTAATTTTCCCAATGAGCAGTTCTTC. Encoded protein: CASSQTPNFPNEQFF.

The rearrangement uses TRBV19 and TRBJ2-4; a weak D match, TRBD1 (5 bases). There are 13 residues in the CDR3. Germline lookup yields CDR1 LNHDA and CDR2 SQIVND (reference sequence). V lost 4 bases, J lost 9 bases, and 13 bases lay in between. The CDR3 DNA is TGTGCCAGTAGTAGCCGGCAGGGATCCATTCAGTACTTC. This codes for CASSSRQGSIQYF.